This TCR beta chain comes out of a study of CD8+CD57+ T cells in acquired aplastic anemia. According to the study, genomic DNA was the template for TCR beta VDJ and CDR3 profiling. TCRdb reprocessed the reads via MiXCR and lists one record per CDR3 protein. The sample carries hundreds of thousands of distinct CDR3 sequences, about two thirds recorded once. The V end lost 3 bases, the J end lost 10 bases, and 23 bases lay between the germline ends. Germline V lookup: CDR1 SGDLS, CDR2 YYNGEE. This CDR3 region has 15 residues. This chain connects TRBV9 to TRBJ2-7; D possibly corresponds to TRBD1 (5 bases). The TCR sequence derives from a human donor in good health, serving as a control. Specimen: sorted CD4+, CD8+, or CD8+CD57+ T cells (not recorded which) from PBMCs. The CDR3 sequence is CASSAKGQTNEKQYF. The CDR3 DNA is TGTGCCAGCAGCGCGAAGGGGCAGACAAATGAAAAACAGTACTTC.